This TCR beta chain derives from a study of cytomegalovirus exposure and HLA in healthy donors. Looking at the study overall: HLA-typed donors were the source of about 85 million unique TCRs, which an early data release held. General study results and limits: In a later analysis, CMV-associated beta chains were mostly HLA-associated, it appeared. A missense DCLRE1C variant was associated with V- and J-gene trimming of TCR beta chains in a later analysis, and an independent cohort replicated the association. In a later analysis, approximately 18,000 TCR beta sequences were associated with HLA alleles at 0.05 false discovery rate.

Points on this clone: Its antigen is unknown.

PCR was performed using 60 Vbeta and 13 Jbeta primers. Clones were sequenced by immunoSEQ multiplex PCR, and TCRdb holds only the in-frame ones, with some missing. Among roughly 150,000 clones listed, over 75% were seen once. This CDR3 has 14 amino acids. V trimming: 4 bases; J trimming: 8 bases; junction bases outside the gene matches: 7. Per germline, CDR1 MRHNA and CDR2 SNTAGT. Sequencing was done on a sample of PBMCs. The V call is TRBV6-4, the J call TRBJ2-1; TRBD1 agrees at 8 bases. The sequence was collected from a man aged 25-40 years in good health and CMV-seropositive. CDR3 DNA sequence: TGTGCCAGCAGTGTTCGGACAGGGTCCGATGAGCAGTTCTTC. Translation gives CASSVRTGSDEQFF.